Each of the 18 T cell receptor beta chains below was sequenced from the same sample in a study of blood T cell repertoires in COVID-19. Repertoires were generated with immunoSEQ multiplex PCR, while TCRdb's copy carries only in-frame clones and drops some. The sample lists about 190,000 clones, more than 60% occurring once. Sequencing used peripheral blood. The receptors were sampled from a man aged 45-60 years who had recovered from COVID-19.

The table lists this clone with a count of one. The V gene is TRBV19, the J gene TRBJ1-6; D is uncertain. Trimming pared 5 bases from V and 7 bases from J, leaving 9 bases between. The CDR3 extends over 13 amino acids. Germline V CDR1 and CDR2: LNHDA, SQIVND (reference sequence). CDR3 in DNA: TGTGCCAGTAGTGGGTCCGGGAATTCACCCCTCCACTTT. It codes for CASSGSGNSPLHF.

This clone has only one observation. The chain uses TRBV12-5 and TRBJ2-1; perhaps TRBD2 as D (5 bases). Trimming stripped 6 bases from V and 3 bases from J, with 6 bases between. The CDR3 loop spans 12 amino acids. The germline gives CDR1 LGHNT, CDR2 FRNRAP. The CDR3 sequence: CASGTSYNEQFF. The CDR3 nucleotides read TGTGCTAGTGGAACTAGCTACAATGAGCAGTTCTTC.

The chain joins TRBV5-1 to TRBJ2-7; 8 nucleotides line up with TRBD1. The CDR3 extends over 14 amino acids. The V and J ends lost 4 bases and 3 bases, in that order; junction bases with no gene match: 6. Germline lookup yields CDR1 SGHRS and CDR2 YFSETQ. The CDR3 nucleotides read TGCGCCAGCAGCGAACAGGGGGGTCACTACGAGCAGTACTTC. Protein product: CASSEQGGHYEQYF.

The chain couples TRBV5-1 to TRBJ2-5, with 11 positions matching TRBD2. This CDR3 contains 17 residues. Germline V gives CDR1 SGHRS, CDR2 YFSETQ. Trimming at V came to 4 bases and at J to 5 bases, leaving 13 bases not matched to a gene. CDR3 loop: CASSLAVAGGPWETQYF. CDR3 nucleotides: TGCGCCAGCAGCCTAGCGGTAGCGGGAGGGCCCTGGGAGACCCAGTACTTC.

A few counts support this clone. The chain links TRBV2 to TRBJ1-1; D remains ambiguous. CDR1 is SNHLY, CDR2 FYNNEI, per germline. The CDR3 consists of 16 residues. The V gene lost 10 bases and the J gene lost 2 bases, with 23 bases spanning the gap. The CDR3 nucleotides are TGTGCCACCCAATGGGGAGGGAAGGAACCAAACACTGAAGCTTTCTTT. This sequence encodes CATQWGGKEPNTEAFF.

The rearrangement uses TRBV6-2 or TRBV6-3 and TRBJ2-7, with TRBD1 as a possible D gene (5 bases). CDR1 is MNHEY, CDR2 SVGEGT, per germline. The CDR3 length is 13 residues. The V end lost 0 bases, the J end lost 6 bases, and 9 bases lay between the germline ends. DNA for the CDR3: TGTGCCAGCAGTTACTCCCTTGGGGCCGAGCAGTACTTC. It yields the protein CASSYSLGAEQYF.

V is TRBV4-3 and J is TRBJ2-7; maybe TRBD2 (6 bases). Germline V CDR1 and CDR2: LGHNA, YSLEER. V lost 3 bases, J lost 5 bases, and 14 bases lay in between. The CDR3 is made up of 14 amino acids. The CDR3 loop reads CASSHSPTRNEQYF. In DNA, the CDR3 is TGCGCCAGCAGCCATTCCCCGACTAGAAACGAGCAGTACTTC.

This sequence joins TRBV21-1 and TRBJ2-2; no DNA check was done on the table's D call, TRBD2. TRBV21-1 is a pseudogene. The CDR3 sequence is 19 residues long. The CDR3 spells CASSKEGTTLMPNTGELFF. The CDR3 DNA follows: TGTGCCAGCAGCAAAGAGGGGACTACCTTGATGCCGAACACCGGGGAGCTGTTTTTT.

V gene TRBV11-2 combines with J gene TRBJ2-3, with 9 bases lining up with TRBD1. With V trimmed by 2 bases and J by 4 bases, 10 bases remained unmatched. This CDR3 contains 17 residues. CDR1 and CDR2 (germline): SGHAT, FQNNGV. DNA of the CDR3: TGTGCCAGCAGCTTACGACTACCGGGGACAGGGCCAGATACGCAGTATTTT. It specifies CASSLRLPGTGPDTQYF.

The V call is TRBV7-9, the J call TRBJ1-1; no firm D call. This CDR3 is built from 14 residues. Germline CDR1 is SEHNR and CDR2 is FQNEAQ (reference sequence). Trimming removed 2 bases from V and 3 bases from J, with 10 bases in between. Here the CDR3 DNA reads TGTGCCAGCAGCTTATTGAGTCTGGACACTGAAGCTTTCTTT. Its protein product is CASSLLSLDTEAFF.

This chain joins TRBV7-9 and TRBJ2-7; TRBD1 is a possible D gene (5 bases). V gave up 10 bases and J gave up 1 base, with 11 bases separating them. CDR1 and CDR2 (germline): SEHNR, FQNEAQ (reference sequence). CDR3 length equals 12 residues. CDR3 in amino acids: CATETASYEQYF. Written as DNA, the CDR3 is TGTGCCACCGAGACAGCGTCCTACGAGCAGTACTTC.

This clone came up a few times. The chain joins TRBV27 to TRBJ1-2; TRBD1 is a possible D gene (5 bases). The CDR3 runs 13 residues. V lost 10 bases and J 4 bases, leaving 16 bases between the germline ends. Germline values: CDR1 MNHEY, CDR2 SMNVEV (reference sequence). This chain's CDR3 is CATLDKSLYGYTF. In nucleotides, the CDR3 is TGTGCCACCCTGGACAAGTCCCTCTATGGCTACACCTTC.

The chain couples TRBV28 to TRBJ1-6; no reliable D call. CDR3 size: 16 residues. Trimming took 7 bases from V and 4 from J, leaving 17 bases between them. CDR1 and CDR2 from the germline V gene are MDHEN and SYDVKM. CDR3 bases: TGTGCCAGCACCCCCCGGACTGGGTCTTATAATTCACCCCTCCACTTT. Its translation is CASTPRTGSYNSPLHF.

The chain carries TRBV7-9 and TRBJ1-2; D might be TRBD1 (5 bases). This CDR3 contains 13 residues. Germline V gene sequence: CDR1 SEHNR, CDR2 FQNEAQ (reference sequence). V lost 4 bases to trimming and J lost 8 bases, with 14 bases between them. As DNA, the CDR3 is TGTGCCAGCAGCTCGGTGAGGCAGGGCGGCTACACCTTC. Amino acid sequence: CASSSVRQGGYTF.

The chain is built from TRBV6-1 and TRBJ2-7; D not resolved. Germline loops: CDR1 MNHNS, CDR2 SASEGT. CDR3 length equals 13 residues. V was pared by 3 bases and J by 2 bases, with 8 bases between. CDR3 in DNA: TGTGCCAGCAGTGATTACATCGCCTACGAGCAGTACTTC. It specifies CASSDYIAYEQYF.

The gene calls are TRBV7-9 and TRBJ2-7, with 14 bases matching TRBD2. There are 18 residues in the CDR3. Trimming cost V 5 bases and J 5 bases; bases outside gene matches: 14. CDR1 is SEHNR, CDR2 FQNEAQ, per germline (reference sequence). The CDR3 spells CASSPGGGLAGVSHEQYF. CDR3 bases: TGTGCCAGCAGCCCGGGGGGGGGACTAGCGGGAGTGAGTCACGAGCAGTACTTC.

The chain combines TRBV6-4 with TRBJ2-3; TRBD1 is a possible D gene (6 bases). V lost 3 bases and J lost 4, with 17 bases in between. Germline V CDR1 and CDR2: MRHNA, SNTAGT. This CDR3 contains 16 residues. The CDR3 spells CASSDEASRGPDTQYF. CDR3 nucleotides: TGTGCCAGCAGTGATGAGGCTAGCAGGGGTCCAGATACGCAGTATTTT.

This clone was seen a single time. The rearrangement uses TRBV28 and TRBJ1-3; 7 nucleotides align to TRBD1. J was trimmed by 4 bases and V by 6 bases; bases with no gene match: 0. The CDR3 consists of 12 residues. Germline values: CDR1 MDHEN, CDR2 SYDVKM. The CDR3 region has the DNA TGTGCCAGCAGACAGGGGGGAAACACCATATATTTT. It encodes CASRQGGNTIYF.